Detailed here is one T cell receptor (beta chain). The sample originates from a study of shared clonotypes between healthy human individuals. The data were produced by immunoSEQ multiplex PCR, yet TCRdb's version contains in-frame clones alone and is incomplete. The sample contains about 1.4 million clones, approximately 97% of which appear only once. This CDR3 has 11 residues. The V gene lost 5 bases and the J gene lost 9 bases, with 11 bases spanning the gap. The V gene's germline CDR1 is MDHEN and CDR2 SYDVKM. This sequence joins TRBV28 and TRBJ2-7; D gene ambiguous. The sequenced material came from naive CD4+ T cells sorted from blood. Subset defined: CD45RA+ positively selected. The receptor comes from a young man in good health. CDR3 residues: CASSTTGSQYF. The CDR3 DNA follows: TGTGCCAGCAGTACCACTGGGTCGCAGTACTTC.